The 29 T cell receptor beta chains below all came from one sample that was sequenced in a study of T cells expressing NK-cell markers (TCRdb year 2020). Library preparation used 5' RACE. The sequencer was an Illumina HiSeq 2000. TCRdb reprocessed the reads into one record per CDR3 protein sequence, lacking DNA. The sample table includes about 460,000 distinct CDR3 sequences. The top ten clones comprise over 1.3% of the sample. Sequenced material: blood T cells: a sorted CD56 or NKG2C T cell subset, CD4+ or CD8+ T cells, or bulk PBMC T cells (not recorded which). Receptors originate from a woman between 45 and 65 years old in good health. Donor details come from another sample of the same person, matched by shared clones.

The CDR3 region is CASSALGGQGGQPQHF. This sequence joins TRBV28 and TRBJ1-5; TCRdb returns TRBD1, unconfirmable since there is no DNA. This CDR3 is 16 amino acids long. Germline V gives CDR1 MDHEN, CDR2 SYDVKM.

The rearrangement links TRBV24-1 to TRBJ2-5; TCRdb indicates TRBD1, and absent DNA this call remains unverified. This CDR3 contains 14 residues. Germline CDR1 KGHDR, CDR2 SFDVKD. The CDR3 sequence: CATSLGGQEETQYF.

V is TRBV20-1 and J is TRBJ1-2. The CDR3 has 13 residues. Per the germline V gene, CDR1 is DFQATT and CDR2 is SNEGSKA (reference sequence). CDR3 sequence reads: CSSGMGSGYGYTF.

The genes are TRBV18 and TRBJ2-7. Germline V CDR1 and CDR2: KGHSH, LQKENI. There are 14 residues in the CDR3. The CDR3 sequence is CASSPPGPFYEQYF.

The rearrangement uses TRBV5-6 and TRBJ2-2; the TCRdb call, TRBD2, lacks DNA for checking. CDR3 length: 19 amino acids. CDR1 is SGHDT and CDR2 is YYEEEE in the germline V gene. CDR3 sequence reads: CASSLGLAGVLTNTGELFF. Full variable domain (outside the CDR3, taken from reference TRBV5-6 and TRBJ2-2): DAGVTQSPTHLIKTRGQQVTLRCSPKSGHDTVSWYQQALGQGPQFIFQYYEEEERQRGNFPDRFSGHQFPNYSSELNVNALLLGDSALYLCASSLGLAGVLTNTGELFFGEGSRLTVL.

The chain joins TRBV4-2 to TRBJ2-1; TCRdb gives TRBD2 as the D gene, but with no DNA this cannot be confirmed. The CDR3 covers 21 residues. Germline CDR1 LGHNA, CDR2 YNFKEQ. The CDR3 sequence: CASSQGSPLAGGLSSYNEQFF.

The chain carries TRBV7-8 and TRBJ2-7. The CDR3 is 14 amino acids. Germline V gene lookup returns CDR1 SGHVS and CDR2 FQNEAQ. CDR3 loop: CASSSREDSYEQYF.

The chain is built from TRBV29-1 and TRBJ1-2; TCRdb's assignment of TRBD1 cannot be checked, as there is no DNA. Looked up from germline, CDR1 is SQVTM and CDR2 is ANQGSEA. The CDR3 contains 12 residues. The CDR3 sequence is CSVGEGAGGYTF.

V gene TRBV4-1 combines with J gene TRBJ2-7. Germline assignment: CDR1 MGHRA and CDR2 YSYEKL. The CDR3 consists of 14 residues. The CDR3 is CASSQEREPLEQYF.

The rearrangement uses TRBV15 and TRBJ2-3; TCRdb's D call, TRBD1, is unchecked because there is no DNA. Germline CDR1 and CDR2: LNHNV and YYDKDF (reference sequence). The CDR3 sequence is 17 residues long. CDR3: CATSRSLGIRGTDTQYF.

The V and J genes are TRBV10-3 and TRBJ2-2. The CDR3 is made up of 13 amino acids. Germline V lookup: CDR1 ENHRY, CDR2 SYGVKD. The CDR3 sequence: CAISTGNTGELFF.

The chain recombines TRBV7-9 with TRBJ2-2; checking the TCRdb D call of TRBD2 is not possible without DNA. The CDR3 has 15 residues. Germline CDR1 and CDR2: SEHNR and FQNEAQ (reference sequence). CDR3 loop: CASTETSGLGRELFF.

The chain couples TRBV3-1 to TRBJ2-1; the TCRdb call, TRBD2, lacks DNA for checking. The CDR3 length is 16 residues. Germline CDR1 is LGHDT and CDR2 is YNNKEL (reference sequence). CDR3 sequence reads: CASSQGASGSGGEQFF.

V gene TRBV14 combines with J gene TRBJ2-5; TCRdb designates TRBD1, a call that cannot be tested without DNA. CDR3 length: 16 amino acids. CDR1 and CDR2 from the germline V gene are SGHDN and FVKESK. The CDR3 sequence: CASSPSAQGVRETQYF.

This chain joins TRBV29-1 and TRBJ2-3; the D gene TCRdb calls, TRBD2, cannot be checked with no DNA. There are 15 residues in the CDR3. From germline, CDR1 is SQVTM and CDR2 ANQGSEA. The CDR3 here is CSVSGGGRRTDTQYF.

V gene TRBV4-1 combines with J gene TRBJ1-2; TCRdb's D call of TRBD1 is untestable without DNA. The germline CDR1 and CDR2 sequences are MGHRA and YSYEKL. The CDR3 has 15 residues. This CDR3 is CASSQGSEPGYGYTF.

J is TRBJ2-4 and V is TRBV27; there is no DNA to check the TCRdb D call of TRBD1. Per the germline V gene, CDR1 is MNHEY and CDR2 is SMNVEV (reference sequence). The CDR3 totals 14 residues. The CDR3: CASSPDPVPRIQYF.

The chain joins TRBV27 to TRBJ2-6. The CDR3 has 15 residues. Germline V gives CDR1 MNHEY, CDR2 SMNVEV (reference sequence). The CDR3 protein is CASGQFFPGANVLTF.

The chain employs TRBV6-1 and TRBJ2-7; TCRdb's D call, TRBD2, is unchecked because there is no DNA. This CDR3 has 16 amino acids. The V gene's germline CDR1 is MNHNS and CDR2 SASEGT. The chain's CDR3 is CASSERWGLAAYEQYF.

This chain links TRBV12-3 or TRBV12-4 with TRBJ2-3; TCRdb designates TRBD1, a call that cannot be tested without DNA. CDR3 length equals 14 residues. The CDR3 spells CASSSGQGSDTQYF.

V and J are TRBV10-3 and TRBJ2-2; TCRdb outputs TRBD2, but without DNA this stays unchecked. There are 15 residues in the CDR3. Germline values: CDR1 ENHRY, CDR2 SYGVKD. The CDR3 is CAISGLAGSTGELFF.

The chain recombines TRBV5-1 with TRBJ1-1; the TCRdb D gene call, TRBD1, has no DNA to confirm it. This CDR3 region has 16 residues. Germline CDR1 SGHRS, CDR2 YFSETQ. CDR3 protein: CASSLLLRGQGLEAFF.

V usage is TRBV6-2 or TRBV6-3 and J usage is TRBJ2-1; checking the TCRdb D call of TRBD2 is not possible without DNA. CDR3 length: 14 residues. Germline values: CDR1 MNHEY, CDR2 SVGEGT. CDR3 protein: CASRELAPNNEQFF.

The CDR3 spells CASSQVNAAAEAFF. This chain uses TRBV3-1 with TRBJ1-1. Germline V CDR1 and CDR2: LGHDT, YNNKEL (reference sequence). The CDR3 sequence is 14 residues long.

This sequence joins TRBV4-2 and TRBJ2-7; TCRdb reports TRBD1, a call that lacks DNA to check it against. The CDR3 spans 15 residues. Germline values: CDR1 LGHNA, CDR2 YNFKEQ. The CDR3 loop reads CASSHPGTGIYEQYF.

This chain uses TRBV5-1 with TRBJ2-2; absent DNA, TCRdb's TRBD1 call cannot be checked. Per the germline V gene, CDR1 is SGHRS and CDR2 is YFSETQ. CDR3 length equals 14 residues. The CDR3 sequence: CASRQLLGAGELFF.

The gene calls are TRBV18 and TRBJ2-3; lacking DNA, the TRBD2 call made by TCRdb goes unchecked. CDR3 length equals 18 residues. Germline-derived CDR1 and CDR2 are KGHSH and LQKENI. CDR3 amino acids: CASSPLPIDGGRVDTQYF.

V usage is TRBV20-1 and J usage is TRBJ2-4. The CDR3 is 13 amino acids. Germline V gene lookup returns CDR1 DFQATT and CDR2 SNEGSKA (reference sequence). The CDR3 spells CSAPSFSKNIQYF.

The chain carries TRBV20-1 and TRBJ1-5; the TRBD1 assignment by TCRdb is unverifiable without DNA. CDR3 length: 13 amino acids. The germline CDR1 and CDR2 sequences are DFQATT and SNEGSKA (reference sequence). CDR3 loop: CSASQGVSQPQHF.